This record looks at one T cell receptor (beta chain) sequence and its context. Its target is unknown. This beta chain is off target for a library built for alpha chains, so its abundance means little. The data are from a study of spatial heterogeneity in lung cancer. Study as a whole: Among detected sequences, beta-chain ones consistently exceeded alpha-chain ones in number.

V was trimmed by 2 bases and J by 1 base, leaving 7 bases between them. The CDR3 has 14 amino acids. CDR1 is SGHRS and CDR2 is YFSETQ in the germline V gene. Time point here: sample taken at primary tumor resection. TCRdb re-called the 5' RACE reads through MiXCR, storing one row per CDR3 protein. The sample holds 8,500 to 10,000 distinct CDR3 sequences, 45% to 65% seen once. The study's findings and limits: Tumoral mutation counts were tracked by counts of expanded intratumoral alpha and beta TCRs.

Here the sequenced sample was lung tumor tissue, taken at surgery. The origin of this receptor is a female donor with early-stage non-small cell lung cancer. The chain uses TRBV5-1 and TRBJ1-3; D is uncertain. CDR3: CASSLSTSGNTIYF. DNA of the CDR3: TGCGCCAGCAGCTTAAGTACGTCTGGAAACACCATATATTTT.